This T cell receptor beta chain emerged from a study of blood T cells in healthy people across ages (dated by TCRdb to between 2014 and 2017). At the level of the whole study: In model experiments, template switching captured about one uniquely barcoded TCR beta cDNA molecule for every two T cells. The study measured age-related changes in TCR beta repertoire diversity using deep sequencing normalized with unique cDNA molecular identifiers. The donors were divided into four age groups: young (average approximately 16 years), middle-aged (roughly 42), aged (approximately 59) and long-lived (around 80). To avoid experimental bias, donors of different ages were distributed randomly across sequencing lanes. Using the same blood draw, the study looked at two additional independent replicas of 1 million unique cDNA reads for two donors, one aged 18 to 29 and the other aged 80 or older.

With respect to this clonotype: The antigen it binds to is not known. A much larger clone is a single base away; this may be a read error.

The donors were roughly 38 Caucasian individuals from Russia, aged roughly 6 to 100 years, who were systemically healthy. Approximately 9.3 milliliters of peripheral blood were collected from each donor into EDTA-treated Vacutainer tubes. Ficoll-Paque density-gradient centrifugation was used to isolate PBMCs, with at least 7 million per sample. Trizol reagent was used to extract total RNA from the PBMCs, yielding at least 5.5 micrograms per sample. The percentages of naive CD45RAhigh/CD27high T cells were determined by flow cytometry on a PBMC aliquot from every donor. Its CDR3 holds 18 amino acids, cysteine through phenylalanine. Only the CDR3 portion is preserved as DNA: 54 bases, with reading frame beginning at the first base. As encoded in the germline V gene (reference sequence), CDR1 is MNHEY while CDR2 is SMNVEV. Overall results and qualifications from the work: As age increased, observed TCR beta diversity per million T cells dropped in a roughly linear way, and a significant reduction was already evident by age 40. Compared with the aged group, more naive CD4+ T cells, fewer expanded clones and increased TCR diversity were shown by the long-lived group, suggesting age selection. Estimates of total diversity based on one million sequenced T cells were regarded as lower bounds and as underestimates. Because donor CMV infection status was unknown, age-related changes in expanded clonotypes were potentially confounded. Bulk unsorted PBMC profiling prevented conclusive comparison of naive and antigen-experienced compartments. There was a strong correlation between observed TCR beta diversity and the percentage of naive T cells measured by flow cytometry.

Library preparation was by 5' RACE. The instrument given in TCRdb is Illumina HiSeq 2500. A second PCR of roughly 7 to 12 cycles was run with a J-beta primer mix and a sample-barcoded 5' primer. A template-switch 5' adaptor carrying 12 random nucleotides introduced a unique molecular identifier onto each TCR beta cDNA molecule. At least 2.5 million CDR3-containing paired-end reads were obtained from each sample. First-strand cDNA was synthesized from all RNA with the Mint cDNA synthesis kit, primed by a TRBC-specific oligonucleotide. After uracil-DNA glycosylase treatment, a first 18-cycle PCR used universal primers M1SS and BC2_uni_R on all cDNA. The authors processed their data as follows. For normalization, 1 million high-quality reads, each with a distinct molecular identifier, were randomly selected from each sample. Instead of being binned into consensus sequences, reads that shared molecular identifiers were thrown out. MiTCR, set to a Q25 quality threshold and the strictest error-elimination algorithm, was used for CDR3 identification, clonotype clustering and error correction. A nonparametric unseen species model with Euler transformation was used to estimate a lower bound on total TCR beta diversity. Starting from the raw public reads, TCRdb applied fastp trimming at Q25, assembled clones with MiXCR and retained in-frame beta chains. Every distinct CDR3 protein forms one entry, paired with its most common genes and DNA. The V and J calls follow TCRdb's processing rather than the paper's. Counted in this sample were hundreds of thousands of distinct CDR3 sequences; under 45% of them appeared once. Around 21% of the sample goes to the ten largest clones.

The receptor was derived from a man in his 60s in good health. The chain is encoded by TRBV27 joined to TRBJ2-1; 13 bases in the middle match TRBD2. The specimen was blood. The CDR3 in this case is CASGFRPLAGGSPDEQFF. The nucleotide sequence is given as TGTGCCAGCGGTTTCCGTCCACTAGCGGGGGGGTCCCCCGATGAGCAGTTCTTC.